This T cell receptor (beta chain) was recorded in a study of T cell responses to AZD1222 COVID-19 vaccine. Regarding the study as a whole: Of the AZD1222 recipients, only 6 or 7 were seropositive at baseline.

The V gene lost 5 bases and the J gene lost 2 bases, with 13 bases spanning the gap. The germline V gene encodes CDR1 SEHNR and CDR2 FQNEAQ (reference sequence). The CDR3 is 14 amino acids. Produced via immunoSEQ multiplex PCR; TCRdb's table is partial and in-frame only. The sample comprises 95,000 to 110,000 clones, 80% to 95% of which are singletons, and about 5% rests with the top ten. A word on this clone: Its antigen remains unknown.

The chain employs TRBV7-9 and TRBJ2-7; D tentatively reads TRBD1 or TRBD2 (6 bases each). The sequences come from peripheral blood, collected on day 0 of AZD1222 vaccination. This sequence originates from an adult in good health. The CDR3 DNA reads as TGTGCCAGCAGCACCCGGAGGGGGACCTACGAGCAGTACTTC. Its translation: CASSTRRGTYEQYF.